These 2 T cell receptor beta chains were sequenced from one sample in a study of T cells in Graves' hyperthyroidism and ophthalmopathy. The source material, RNA transcripts, was used to amplify TCR beta CDR3 regions. The TCR CDR3 was amplified in a first-round RT-PCR using the HTBI primer set. MiXCR was run by TCRdb on the multiplex PCR reads, yielding one entry per CDR3 protein. This table has a few hundred thousand distinct CDR3 sequences, about 19% appearing once. The specimen sequenced was blood. The receptor set was obtained from a woman under 30 with Graves' hyperthyroidism.

This clonotype was counted many times. This chain links TRBV29-1 with TRBJ1-2, with unresolved D. CDR3 size: 12 residues. Germline CDR1 SQVTM, CDR2 ANQGSEA. The germline V and J ends were trimmed by 5 bases and 4 bases, with 11 bases remaining between them. CDR3 in amino acids: CSVLKGGYGYTF. CDR3 in DNA: TGCAGCGTTCTTAAGGGCGGCTATGGCTACACCTTC.

This clonotype was seen ten or more times. V gene TRBV2 combines with J gene TRBJ1-5; D ambiguous. Deletions cut 7 bases from V and 4 bases from J, with 11 bases between. The CDR3 runs to 13 residues. Germline-derived CDR1 and CDR2 are SNHLY and FYNNEI. The CDR3 DNA is TGTGCCAGCACCGAGGAAGGGAATCAGCCCCAGCATTTT. Encoded protein: CASTEEGNQPQHF.